This TCR beta chain was captured by sequencing in a study of T-cell memory formation after mild COVID-19. Study-wide background: Largely, TCR clusters stayed within a single donor.

This clonotype was observed a few times. CDR3 length: 14 amino acids. Germline lookup yields CDR1 MGHDK and CDR2 SYGVNS. V was shortened by 7 bases and J by 0 bases, with 11 bases between the two germline ends. Via MiXCR, TCRdb re-called the 5' RACE reads, giving one row per CDR3 protein. The sample shows fewer than 95,000 distinct CDR3 sequences, about 15% of them seen only once. The sequenced sample was PBMCs or a T cell subset sorted from them (not recorded which). The genes are TRBV25-1 and TRBJ2-3, with D possibly matching TRBD2 (6 bases). This TCR was sampled from a man between 18 and 29 years old who had mild COVID-19 (a few samples of this study predate the infection). Cell type and time point are not known. CDR3 sequence reads: CASTERGSTDTQYF. The CDR3 DNA reads as TGTGCCAGCACGGAACGGGGGAGCACAGATACGCAGTATTTT.